One T cell receptor (beta chain) is described in this entry. The data were taken from a study of cytomegalovirus exposure and HLA in healthy donors. CDR1 and CDR2 (germline): LNHDA, SQIVND (reference sequence). With 2 bases removed from V and 5 bases from J, the gap between germline ends came to 6 bases. The CDR3 spans 12 residues. The method was immunoSEQ multiplex PCR; TCRdb's version includes in-frame clones alone and lacks a portion of them. This sample has 90,000 to 130,000 clones, with approximately 90% found just once. V and J are TRBV19 and TRBJ1-2, with D unclear. Sequenced input: PBMCs. The receptor's source is a woman in her thirties in good health and CMV-seropositive. The CDR3 sequence: CASSITRYGYTF. The CDR3 DNA follows: TGTGCCAGTAGTATAACCAGATATGGCTACACCTTC.